These T cell receptor beta chains were read from a single sample in a study of blood T cell repertoires in COVID-19. The repertoire was sequenced with immunoSEQ multiplex PCR; TCRdb's copy has only in-frame clones and lacks some. The table records a few hundred thousand clones, roughly 90% of them present only once. Material: peripheral blood. Source of these receptors: a man aged 40-49 years with acute or convalescent COVID-19. Each CDR3 is given with its conserved first and last residue. A D gene is named only where the DNA matches it firmly. A clone size is listed for some rows: how often the clone was seen (once, few, many), or a class if it is expanded.

j_call clone_size v_call d_call cdr3_nt cdr3_aa
TRBJ1-2 - TRBV9 - TGTGCCAGCAGCGTAAATAGCTATGGCTACACCTTC CASSVNSYGYTF
TRBJ2-7 - TRBV5-4 - TGTGCCAGCAGCTTAGTAGGGGAATCCTACGAGCAGTACTTC CASSLVGESYEQYF
TRBJ2-5 - TRBV3-1/TRBV3-2 - TGTGCCAGCAGCCAAGATGCGAGACAGCAAGAGACCCAGTACTTC CASSQDARQQETQYF
TRBJ1-1 - TRBV30 - TGTGCCTGGAATCCGGACCGGGGGACTGAAGCTTTCTTT CAWNPDRGTEAFF
TRBJ1-1 - TRBV19 TRBD1 TGTGCCAGTAGTGGGAGGACAGGGAGGGTTTCTGAAGCTTTCTTT CASSGRTGRVSEAFF
TRBJ1-1 - TRBV28 - TGTGCCAGCAGATTCTTACAGGGAAAAGGGAACACTGAAGCTTTCTTT CASRFLQGKGNTEAFF
TRBJ2-7 once TRBV19 TRBD2 TGTGCCAGTAGTCGGACTAGCGGGGGGGCGCGCTACGAGCAGTACTTC CASSRTSGGARYEQYF
TRBJ1-3 - TRBV24-1 TRBD1 TGTGCCCCCGAGGGCGCAGGGGGCTCTGGAAACACCATATATTTT CAPEGAGGSGNTIYF
TRBJ1-2 - TRBV6-2/TRBV6-3 - TGTGCCAGCAGTGATGGGCCGAACTATGGCTACACCTTC CASSDGPNYGYTF
TRBJ2-7 - TRBV15 TRBD1 TGTGCCACCAGCAGAGTCGGGACAGCGGCATACGAGCAGTACTTC CATSRVGTAAYEQYF
TRBJ1-1 - TRBV5-3 TRBD1 TGTACCGAGACATACAGGGGGCGGGGAGGCGCTGAAGCTTTCTTT CTETYRGRGGAEAFF
TRBJ1-3 few TRBV5-5 - TGTGCCAGCAGGATTTTCGTTGGAGACGGAAACACCATATATTTT CASRIFVGDGNTIYF
TRBJ1-2 - TRBV28 - TGTGCCAGCAGTTCCACCATCTCCGGGACAATCTATGGCTACACCTTC CASSSTISGTIYGYTF
TRBJ1-1 - TRBV28 - TGTGCCAGCAGCAACGGGGGTACTGAAGCTTTCTTT CASSNGGTEAFF
TRBJ2-5 - TRBV15 - TGTGCCACCAGCATCAGTAGGGGCAGAGCCGATCAAGAGACCCAGTACTTC CATSISRGRADQETQYF
TRBJ2-7 - TRBV6-2/TRBV6-3 TRBD2 TGTGCCAGCAGTTACTCGAGGCTAGCGGGGGTCCGCTACGAGCAGTACTTC CASSYSRLAGVRYEQYF
TRBJ2-7 - TRBV3-1/TRBV3-2 - TGTGCCAGCAGCCCCGTAACCCAGGAGCAGTACTTC CASSPVTQEQYF
TRBJ2-1 - TRBV7-3 - TGTGCCAGCAGCTTAAATAATCGCGAGTACAATGAGCAGTTCTTC CASSLNNREYNEQFF
TRBJ2-1 - TRBV30 - TGTGCCTGGAGAGGACTTGAGGAGCAGTTCTTC CAWRGLEEQFF
TRBJ1-1 - TRBV10-3 - TGTGCCATCAGTGAGTCCAGTGCAGACACTGAAGCTTTCTTT CAISESSADTEAFF
TRBJ1-5 - TRBV6-5 TRBD1 TGTGCCAGCAGTTTTCCGGGACAGGGAGATCAGCCCCAGCATTTT CASSFPGQGDQPQHF
TRBJ2-7 - TRBV28 - TGTGCCAGCAGTTTGGAGGCTGGGAGCTCCTACGAGCAGTACTTC CASSLEAGSSYEQYF
TRBJ2-7 - TRBV7-9 - TGTGCCAGCAGCTCGGGACATTTCTACGAGCAGTACTTC CASSSGHFYEQYF
TRBJ2-5 - TRBV5-1 TRBD1 TGCGCCAGCAGCTCGGGACAGGTTCTGTACCAAGAGACCCAGTACTTC CASSSGQVLYQETQYF
TRBJ1-1 - TRBV4-3 TRBD1 TGCGCCAGCAGCCCAGGATCGACAGGGAGGAACACTGAAGCTTTCTTT CASSPGSTGRNTEAFF
TRBJ1-6 - TRBV14 TRBD1 TGTGCCAGCAGCCAATCGACAGGGGCCTATAATTCACCCCTCCACTTT CASSQSTGAYNSPLHF
TRBJ1-2 - TRBV15 - TGTGCCACCAGCAGTGACCAGACAGGCTTGGGCTACACCTTC CATSSDQTGLGYTF
TRBJ2-1 - TRBV5-4 TRBD1 TGTGCCAGCGCCGGGACAGGGGGCTGGGATGAGCAGTTCTTC CASAGTGGWDEQFF
TRBJ1-2 - TRBV4-3 TRBD1 TGCGCCAGCAGCCAAGTAGTCGGAGACAGGGTCTATGGCTACACCTTC CASSQVVGDRVYGYTF
TRBJ2-2 - TRBV27 - TGTGCCAGCAGTAGGAGTCTGAAGAACACCGGGGAGCTGTTTTTT CASSRSLKNTGELFF
TRBJ1-1 few TRBV29-1 - TGCAGCGTTGGCGCGGGGAACACTGAAGCTTTCTTT CSVGAGNTEAFF
TRBJ1-2 - TRBV29-1 TRBD1 TGCAGCGTCACAGGGGGCAGAGACTATGGCTACACCTTC CSVTGGRDYGYTF
TRBJ1-2 - TRBV3-1/TRBV3-2 TRBD1 TGTGCCAGCAGCCTAGGGGGCTCCTATGGCTACACCTTC CASSLGGSYGYTF
TRBJ2-1 once TRBV9 - TGTGCCAGCAGCGTAGCCGGAGAGGGGGATGAGCAGTTCTTC CASSVAGEGDEQFF
TRBJ1-1 - TRBV27 - TGTGCCACCCGCCCGGACAGAACGAACACTGAAGCTTTCTTT CATRPDRTNTEAFF
TRBJ1-4 - TRBV4-2 - TGTGCCAGCAGCCAAGAGGGGGCTTGGGAAAAACTGTTTTTT CASSQEGAWEKLFF
TRBJ2-3 - TRBV19 - TGTGCCAGTAGTACGCCGGGACACCAAGGGAGTGATACGCAGTATTTT CASSTPGHQGSDTQYF
TRBJ1-1 - TRBV18 - TGTGCCAGCTCAGGAGATACTGAAGCTTTCTTT CASSGDTEAFF
TRBJ1-4 - TRBV5-1 TRBD1 TGCGCCAGCAGCCCGGACAGGGGGGTCTTTGCAACTAATGAAAAACTGTTTTTT CASSPDRGVFATNEKLFF
TRBJ1-1 - TRBV6-5 - TGTGCCAGCAGAGCCGACCTTGCTGGGGCAGCTTTCTTT CASRADLAGAAFF
TRBJ1-6 - TRBV28 TRBD1 TGTGCCAGCAGTTTTGGTCTGGGACAGGGAAATTCACCCCTCCACTTT CASSFGLGQGNSPLHF
TRBJ1-2 once TRBV29-1 TRBD1 TGCAGCGTTGTGGTAGGGGGCAGTGTGGGCTACACCTTC CSVVVGGSVGYTF
TRBJ1-1 - TRBV6-1 - TGTGCCAGCAGTGAAACAGGCCTTTTCCGGGAAGCTTTCTTT CASSETGLFREAFF
TRBJ2-3 - TRBV24-1 - TGTGCCACCAGTGATTTCCTCGGGGGGCGCTTCACAGATACGCAGTATTTT CATSDFLGGRFTDTQYF
TRBJ2-1 - TRBV7-3 TRBD2 TGTGCCAGCAGCTTAGGGACTAGCGGTACGGGTGAGCAGTTCTTC CASSLGTSGTGEQFF
TRBJ2-3 - TRBV3-1/TRBV3-2 - TGTGCCAGCAGCCAAGCCTACGGGAGTTCGAATACGCAGTATTTT CASSQAYGSSNTQYF
TRBJ2-7 - TRBV27 - TGTGCCAGCAGTTTGGGCACCGACTACGAGCAGTACTTC CASSLGTDYEQYF
TRBJ2-3 - TRBV5-4 TRBD2 TGTGCCAGCAGCCCCGGCAAGCGGGAGCTCTCAGATACGCAGTATTTT CASSPGKRELSDTQYF
TRBJ1-6 once TRBV6-6 - TGTGCCAGCAGTTATAGGGGCAATAATTCACCCCTCCACTTT CASSYRGNNSPLHF
TRBJ1-1 - TRBV29-1 - TGCAGCGTTGAAGACGGTAGGAACACTGAAGCTTTCTTT CSVEDGRNTEAFF
TRBJ2-1 - TRBV19 - TGTGCCAGTAGTGGGGCTTTCCCCTACAATGAGCAGTTCTTC CASSGAFPYNEQFF
TRBJ1-1 - TRBV10-3 - TGTGCCATCAGTGAGCAGGGTCATATTGAAGCTTTCTTT CAISEQGHIEAFF
TRBJ1-4 - TRBV14 - TGTGCCAGCAGCCAAGCCCGACTAGAAAAACTGTTTTTT CASSQARLEKLFF
TRBJ2-7 - TRBV2 - TGTGCCAGCGACGGGGGGCGGTCACGCGTTCTTTACGAGCAGTACTTC CASDGGRSRVLYEQYF
TRBJ1-5 - TRBV5-5 TRBD1 TGTGCCAGCAGCCTTGGTGGGGACAGGAGGTCTTCGGGCAATCAGCCCCAGCATTTT CASSLGGDRRSSGNQPQHF
TRBJ1-3 - TRBV7-9 TRBD1 TGTGCCAGCAGCTTAGCGGGGACAGCTGGAAACACCATATATTTT CASSLAGTAGNTIYF